This entry lists 12 T cell receptor beta chains sequenced from one sample in a study of T cells in Graves' hyperthyroidism and ophthalmopathy. Authors of the study amplified TCR beta CDR3 regions from RNA transcripts. The primer set for the first-round RT-PCR of the TCR CDR3 was HTBI. TCRdb re-called the multiplex PCR reads with MiXCR, one entry per CDR3 protein. The sample lists 600,000 to 850,000 distinct CDR3 sequences, roughly a sixth occurring once. The source material was blood. The receptor source for this set is a woman in her forties or fifties with Graves' hyperthyroidism that later progressed to Graves' ophthalmopathy.

At least ten counts were recorded for this clonotype. The chain joins TRBV11-1 to TRBJ1-1, with D perhaps matching TRBD1 (5 bases). V was trimmed by 1 base and J by 7 bases, leaving 10 bases between them. CDR1 and CDR2 (germline): SGHAT, FQDESV (reference sequence). This CDR3 is built from 13 residues. Written as DNA, the CDR3 is TGTGCCAGCAGCTTAGGGGGCCAGAGTGAAGCTTTCTTT. This translates into CASSLGGQSEAFF. The entire variable domain, with the rest obtained from reference TRBV11-1 and TRBJ1-1, is as follows: EAEVAQSPRYKITEKSQAVAFWCDPISGHATLYWYRQILGQGPELLVQFQDESVVDDSQLPKDRFSAERLKGVDSTLKIQPAELGDSAMYLCASSLGGQSEAFFGQGTRLTVV.

In its sample, this clonotype was seen a few times. The V gene is TRBV5-1, the J gene TRBJ2-5; D gene unclear. Deletions cut 0 bases from V and 7 bases from J, with 10 bases between. The CDR3 contains 13 residues. Germline V gene lookup returns CDR1 SGHRS and CDR2 YFSETQ. CDR3 coding DNA: TGCGCCAGCAGCTTGGGGTTGCTTGGGACCCAGTACTTC. Translation: CASSLGLLGTQYF.

The sample holds many counts of this clonotype. The rearrangement uses TRBV6-5 and TRBJ2-3; 8 bases agree with TRBD1. Germline V gives CDR1 MNHEY, CDR2 SVGAGI. The CDR3 is 15 amino acids. V dropped 2 bases and J dropped 3; count of bases not matched to a gene: 4. The DNA of the CDR3 is TGTGCCAGCAGTTACCAGACAGGGGCGACAGATACGCAGTATTTT. Protein product: CASSYQTGATDTQYF.

This clonotype was observed many times. This sequence joins TRBV12-3 or TRBV12-4 and TRBJ2-5, with D maybe TRBD2 (6 bases). Trimming stripped 1 base from V and 5 bases from J, with 23 bases between. There are 18 residues in the CDR3. The CDR3 DNA reads TGTGCCAGCAGTTTAGGGTTGGCGGGACCGGACCGAAGGGAGACCCAGTACTTC. Translation gives CASSLGLAGPDRRETQYF.

The chain couples TRBV3-1 to TRBJ2-2; 10 bases are shared with TRBD1. The CDR3 runs 16 residues. Trimming at V came to 0 bases and at J to 5 bases, leaving 3 bases not matched to a gene. Germline V gives CDR1 LGHDT, CDR2 YNNKEL (reference sequence). The CDR3, as DNA: TGTGCCAGCAGCCAAGAAGACAGGGGGCTAACCGGGGAGCTGTTTTTT. This translates into CASSQEDRGLTGELFF.

This clonotype was counted many times. The chain couples TRBV20-1 to TRBJ2-1, with D perhaps given as TRBD1 or TRBD2 (5 bases each). CDR3 size: 14 residues. Trimming removed 2 bases at V and 4 bases at J, with 12 bases between. CDR1 and CDR2 (germline): DFQATT, SNEGSKA (reference sequence). The CDR3 is CSARWGSGYNEQFF. In nucleotides, the CDR3 is TGCAGTGCTAGATGGGGGAGTGGGTACAATGAGCAGTTCTTC.

This clonotype was counted many times. The chain employs TRBV20-1 and TRBJ2-1; possible D gene TRBD1, 6 bases. The CDR3 is 14 residues long. CDR1 is DFQATT, CDR2 SNEGSKA, per germline (reference sequence). V shed 6 bases and J shed 6 bases, with 18 bases lying between them. CDR3 nucleotide sequence: TGCAGTGCCCCCGGACAGACGGACTCCAATGAGCAGTTCTTC. It encodes CSAPGQTDSNEQFF.

This clonotype was detected only a few times. V and J are TRBV18 and TRBJ1-5; 9 bases fit TRBD1. CDR1 is KGHSH, CDR2 LQKENI, per germline. Trimming cost V 3 bases and J 4 bases; bases outside gene matches: 7. This CDR3 has 16 residues. CDR3 sequence reads: CASSPQQTGGNQPQHF. CDR3 bases: TGTGCCAGCTCACCGCAACAGACAGGGGGGAATCAGCCCCAGCATTTT.

The chain is built from TRBV6-2 or TRBV6-3 and TRBJ1-2; D is undetermined. This CDR3 is built from 12 residues. Germline CDR1 MNHEY, CDR2 SVGEGT. The V end lost 8 bases, the J end lost 3 bases, and 10 bases lay between the germline ends. The CDR3 here is CASVLGDYGYTF. DNA of the CDR3: TGTGCCAGCGTTTTAGGAGACTATGGCTACACCTTC.

The CDR3 DNA sequence: TGTGCCAGCAAGGGGGACGGGGATTCACCCCTCCACTTT. Amino acids: CASKGDGDSPLHF. The chain couples TRBV12-3 or TRBV12-4 to TRBJ1-6; D possibly corresponds to TRBD1 (6 bases). V was pared by 7 bases and J by 8 bases, with 12 bases between. CDR3 length: 13 amino acids.

The sample holds many counts of this clonotype. V usage is TRBV12-3 or TRBV12-4 and J usage is TRBJ1-2; the D gene is possibly TRBD1 (6 bases). Deletions cut 10 bases from V and 8 bases from J, with 17 bases between. This CDR3 comprises 12 residues. CDR3 protein: CATQGGRRGYTF. The CDR3 bases are TGTGCCACCCAAGGGGGGCGCAGAGGCTACACCTTC.

This clonotype appeared many times. This sequence joins TRBV2 and TRBJ2-2; D possibly corresponds to TRBD1 (6 bases). Germline V gene sequence: CDR1 SNHLY, CDR2 FYNNEI. The CDR3 spans 15 residues. Between the trimmed V and J ends, which lost 7 bases and 2 bases, there was a span of 14 bases. CDR3: CASIADRDNTGELFF. CDR3 nucleotide sequence: TGTGCCAGCATCGCGGACAGAGACAACACCGGGGAGCTGTTTTTT.